These 23 T cell receptor beta chains were all obtained from the same sample, sequenced in a study of cytomegalovirus exposure and HLA in healthy donors. The PCR had 60 Vbeta and 13 Jbeta primers. TCRdb's copy holds only in-frame clones and misses some; the assay was immunoSEQ multiplex PCR. Of 88,000 or so clones listed, approximately 60% were seen once; the top ten hold 3.5% to 4.5%. Material: PBMCs. The receptor set was obtained from a male donor in good health and CMV-seropositive.

The rearrangement links TRBV9 to TRBJ1-5; D is unclear. Germline V gene sequence: CDR1 SGDLS, CDR2 YYNGEE. CDR3 length: 15 amino acids. Trimming stripped 0 bases from V and 3 bases from J, with 10 bases between. The CDR3 coding sequence is TGTGCCAGCAGCGTAGGACCTAGCCTCAATCAGCCCCAGCATTTT. Its protein is CASSVGPSLNQPQHF.

The genes are TRBV28 and TRBJ1-1; TRBD1 aligns across 7 bases. The CDR3 totals 15 residues. V shed 5 bases and J 4 bases; nucleotides not matched to a gene: 10. CDR1 is MDHEN and CDR2 is SYDVKM in the germline V gene. CDR3 in amino acids: CASSLSSTGPTEAFF. CDR3 nucleotide sequence: TGTGCCAGCAGTCTATCCTCGACAGGGCCCACTGAAGCTTTCTTT.

This clone has a handful of counts. The chain carries TRBV18 and TRBJ2-6; D may be TRBD1 (5 bases). The ends were cut back, 4 bases at V and 4 bases at J, with 11 bases in the middle. Germline CDR1 KGHSH, CDR2 LQKENI. The CDR3 is made up of 15 amino acids. The CDR3 coding sequence is TGTGCCAGCTCACTCAAGGGGTCCGGGGCCAACGTCCTGACTTTC. Its protein product is CASSLKGSGANVLTF.

J is TRBJ2-7 and V is TRBV28; perhaps TRBD1 as D (5 bases). Trimming shortened V by 8 bases and J by 2 bases, and 16 bases separated the two germline ends. The CDR3 covers 14 residues. Germline CDR1 is MDHEN and CDR2 is SYDVKM. The CDR3 loop is CASSGKGFPYEQYF. The CDR3 bases are TGTGCCAGCTCAGGGAAGGGGTTTCCCTACGAGCAGTACTTC.

The chain combines TRBV19 with TRBJ1-2; possibly TRBD1 for D (5 bases). Germline-derived CDR1 and CDR2 are LNHDA and SQIVND (reference sequence). V lost 0 bases to trimming and J lost 8 bases, with 10 bases between them. This CDR3 region has 13 residues. The CDR3: CASSIDDSAGYTF. In nucleotides, the CDR3 is TGTGCCAGTAGTATAGATGACAGCGCGGGCTACACCTTC.

This clone was observed a handful of times. The gene calls are TRBV5-4 and TRBJ2-1; TRBD2 might be the D (7 bases). There are 15 residues in the CDR3. In germline, CDR1 is SGHNT, CDR2 YYREEE (reference sequence). With 4 bases removed from V and 0 bases from J, the gap between germline ends came to 11 bases. The CDR3 region is CASSQGGDSYNEQFF. DNA of the CDR3: TGTGCCAGCAGCCAAGGGGGGGACTCCTACAATGAGCAGTTCTTC.

V is TRBV2 and J is TRBJ1-2; 7 nucleotides align to TRBD1. The CDR3 consists of 14 residues. With 1 base clipped from V and 4 bases from J, the junction kept 3 bases outside the gene matches. Per the germline V gene, CDR1 is SNHLY and CDR2 is FYNNEI. CDR3 DNA sequence: TGTGCCAGCAGTGAAGGTGGGACAGTCTATGGCTACACCTTC. Translated, it gives CASSEGGTVYGYTF.

The rearrangement uses TRBV18 and TRBJ2-7; D unclear. The CDR3 consists of 13 residues. V was cut by 8 bases and J by 3 bases, with 14 bases left in between. CDR1 is KGHSH, CDR2 LQKENI, per germline. The CDR3 region is CASRPPDNYEQYF. CDR3 in DNA: TGTGCCAGCCGGCCCCCCGACAACTACGAGCAGTACTTC.

This chain connects TRBV6-5 to TRBJ2-1, with D maybe TRBD2 (6 bases). CDR3 size: 15 residues. From germline, CDR1 is MNHEY and CDR2 SVGAGI. Between the trimmed V and J ends, which lost 2 bases and 3 bases, there was a span of 11 bases. In nucleotides, the CDR3 is TGTGCCAGCAGTTACGGGGACTTAGACTACAATGAGCAGTTCTTC. Translated, it gives CASSYGDLDYNEQFF.

This rearrangement joins TRBV6-1 to TRBJ2-2; possible D gene TRBD1, 5 bases. This CDR3 spans 14 amino acids. Per germline, CDR1 MNHNS and CDR2 SASEGT. Trimming cost V 8 bases and J 1 base, with 11 bases left between them. This CDR3 reads CASLGRMNTGELFF. DNA of the CDR3: TGTGCCAGCCTGGGGCGGATGAACACCGGGGAGCTGTTTTTT.

V usage is TRBV18 and J usage is TRBJ1-2, with D possibly TRBD1 on 5 matching bases. Germline assignment: CDR1 KGHSH and CDR2 LQKENI. This CDR3 has 14 amino acids. V lost 3 bases to trimming and J lost 4 bases, with 12 bases between them. The CDR3 region has the DNA TGTGCCAGCTCACCGAAACAGGTTCTCTATGGCTACACCTTC. It specifies CASSPKQVLYGYTF.

V usage is TRBV5-1 and J usage is TRBJ2-1, with D maybe TRBD2 (5 bases). CDR1 and CDR2 from the germline V gene are SGHRS and YFSETQ. The V gene lost 0 bases and the J gene lost 4 bases, with 8 bases spanning the gap. The CDR3 sequence is 14 residues long. The chain's CDR3 is CASSLATGYNEQFF. The CDR3 region has the DNA TGCGCCAGCAGCTTGGCGACGGGATACAATGAGCAGTTCTTC.

The chain has TRBV5-1 and TRBJ2-5, with 7 nucleotides matching TRBD1. Germline CDR1 reads SGHRS; CDR2 reads YFSETQ. V dropped 6 bases and J dropped 8; count of bases not matched to a gene: 7. The CDR3 contains 12 residues. The CDR3 DNA is TGCGCCAGCACGGGACAGCAAACTACCCAGTACTTC. This encodes CASTGQQTTQYF.

J is TRBJ1-1 and V is TRBV2; 12 bases fit TRBD1. CDR1 and CDR2 (germline): SNHLY, FYNNEI. The V segment lost 3 bases and the J segment 0 bases; nucleotides outside the gene matches: 17. The CDR3 runs 21 residues. The CDR3 reads CASSDSLSPGTGGKMNTEAFF. Written as DNA, the CDR3 is TGTGCCAGCAGTGACTCCTTGAGTCCCGGGACAGGGGGCAAGATGAACACTGAAGCTTTCTTT.

This clone has more than one count but fewer than ten. J is TRBJ2-2 and V is TRBV4-3; 10 bases agree with TRBD2. Germline CDR1 reads LGHNA; CDR2 reads YSLEER. The CDR3 is 15 residues long. The V and J ends lost 2 bases and 4 bases, in that order; junction bases with no gene match: 1. CDR3 amino acids: CASSQTSGATGELFF. In DNA form, the CDR3 reads TGCGCCAGCAGCCAAACTAGCGGGGCCACCGGGGAGCTGTTTTTT.

This clone was found a few times. This rearrangement joins TRBV5-6 to TRBJ2-7; perhaps TRBD1 as D (5 bases). Germline assignment: CDR1 SGHDT and CDR2 YYEEEE. The CDR3 totals 14 residues. The V and J ends lost 5 bases and 3 bases respectively, with 15 bases between them. This CDR3 is CASRPQGYYYEQYF. Written as DNA, the CDR3 is TGTGCCAGCAGACCCCAGGGTTATTACTACGAGCAGTACTTC.

This clone was seen a handful of times. The chain recombines TRBV28 with TRBJ2-7; D not resolved. Germline V gives CDR1 MDHEN, CDR2 SYDVKM. There are 12 residues in the CDR3. The ends were cut back, 6 bases at V and 7 bases at J, with 13 bases in the middle. This CDR3 is CASSPQLEEQYF. DNA for the CDR3: TGTGCCAGCAGCCCCCAATTGGAGGAGCAGTACTTC.

CDR3 loop: CASSPREGYEQYF. CDR3 bases: TGCGCCAGCAGCCCCAGGGAAGGCTACGAGCAGTACTTC. V usage is TRBV4-1 and J usage is TRBJ2-7; a possible D gene is TRBD1 (5 bases). CDR1 and CDR2 (germline): MGHRA, YSYEKL. V was pared by 4 bases and J by 3 bases, with 10 bases between. CDR3 size: 13 residues.

There are a few counts of this clone. The rearrangement joins TRBV5-1 to TRBJ1-1; a possible D gene is TRBD1 (5 bases). The CDR3 runs 14 residues. Trimming left V 4 bases short and J 0 bases short, with 10 bases between. The germline CDR1 and CDR2 sequences are SGHRS and YFSETQ. The CDR3 region is CASSSDSMNTEAFF. Written as DNA, the CDR3 is TGCGCCAGCAGCAGTGACAGCATGAACACTGAAGCTTTCTTT.

V is TRBV11-2 and J is TRBJ2-7, with D possibly being TRBD2 (6 bases). The CDR3 has 15 amino acids. Trimming cost V 5 bases and J 7 bases, with 21 bases left between them. The germline V gene has CDR1 SGHAT and CDR2 FQNNGV. The CDR3 DNA sequence: TGTGCCAGCAGCGTAACCGGGAGAGGGAATGGGGAGCAGTACTTC. Its translation: CASSVTGRGNGEQYF.

The J gene is TRBJ2-1, the V gene TRBV14, with D possibly being TRBD1 (5 bases). This CDR3 is 16 amino acids long. Germline V gene data show CDR1 as SGHDN and CDR2 as FVKESK. The V gene lost 0 bases and the J gene lost 3 bases, with 12 bases spanning the gap. The CDR3 protein is CASSQDIAGFYNEQFF. CDR3 nucleotides: TGTGCCAGCAGCCAAGATATCGCAGGGTTCTACAATGAGCAGTTCTTC.

This chain links TRBV28 with TRBJ2-7; TRBD2 agrees at 12 bases. The V gene end was trimmed by 4 bases and the J gene end by 5 bases; junction bases not matched to a gene: 3. This CDR3 region has 14 residues. Germline V lookup: CDR1 MDHEN, CDR2 SYDVKM. CDR3 sequence reads: CASSYLAGGDEQYF. In DNA, the CDR3 is TGTGCCAGCAGTTATCTAGCGGGAGGGGACGAGCAGTACTTC.

The sample holds one count of this clone. This chain uses TRBV27 with TRBJ2-7, with D possibly matching TRBD1 (5 bases). The V gene's germline CDR1 is MNHEY and CDR2 SMNVEV (reference sequence). There are 12 residues in the CDR3. Between the trimmed V and J ends, which lost 10 bases and 5 bases, there was a span of 15 bases. This chain's CDR3 is CATSPGPHEQYF. The CDR3 DNA is TGTGCCACCTCCCCAGGGCCCCACGAGCAGTACTTC.